This TCR beta chain came from a study of blood T cell repertoires in COVID-19. Whole-study context: Samples of COVID-19 (acute and convalescent) were obtained from the United States, Italy and Spain. In each case, the material was cDNA or gDNA derived from T cells, B-cell-depleted T cells, or PBMCs.

The CDR3 has 15 amino acids. Germline values: CDR1 MNHNS, CDR2 SASEGT. V was shortened by 3 bases and J by 4 bases, with 12 bases between the two germline ends. Recruited during active infection, patients (from Seattle) were subsequently followed longitudinally. The table came from immunoSEQ multiplex PCR; TCRdb's copy has only in-frame clones and leaves some out. The data show 100,000 to 150,000 clones, around 70% seen once. The rearrangement joins TRBV6-1 to TRBJ1-4, with D perhaps TRBD1 (5 bases). Specimen: peripheral blood. This TCR was recovered from a man older than 75 with COVID-19, enrolled during active disease. CDR3 residues: CASSDRPRGNEKLFF. CDR3 coding DNA: TGTGCCAGCAGTGACCGACCTAGGGGTAATGAAAAACTGTTTTTT.